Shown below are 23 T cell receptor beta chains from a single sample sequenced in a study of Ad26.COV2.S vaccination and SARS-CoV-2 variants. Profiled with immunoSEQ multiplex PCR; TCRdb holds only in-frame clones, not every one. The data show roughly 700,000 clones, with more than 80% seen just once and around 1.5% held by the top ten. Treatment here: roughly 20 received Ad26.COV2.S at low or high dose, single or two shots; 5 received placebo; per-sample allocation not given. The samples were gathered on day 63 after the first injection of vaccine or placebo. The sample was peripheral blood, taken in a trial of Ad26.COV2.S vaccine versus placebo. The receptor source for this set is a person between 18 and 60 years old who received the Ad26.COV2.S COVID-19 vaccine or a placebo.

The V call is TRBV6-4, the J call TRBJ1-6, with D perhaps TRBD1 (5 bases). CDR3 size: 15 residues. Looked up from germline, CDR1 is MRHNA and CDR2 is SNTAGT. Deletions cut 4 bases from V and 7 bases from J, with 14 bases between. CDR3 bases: TGTGCCAGCAGTGTCCTCCACGGGGGGAATTCACCCCTCCACTTT. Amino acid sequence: CASSVLHGGNSPLHF.

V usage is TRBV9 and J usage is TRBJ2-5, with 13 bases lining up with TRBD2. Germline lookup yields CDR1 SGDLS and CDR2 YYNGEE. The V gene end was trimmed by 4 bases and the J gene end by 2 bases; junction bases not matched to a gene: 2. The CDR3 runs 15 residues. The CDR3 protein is CASSPGLAGQETQYF. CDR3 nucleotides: TGTGCCAGCAGCCCGGGACTAGCGGGACAAGAGACCCAGTACTTC.

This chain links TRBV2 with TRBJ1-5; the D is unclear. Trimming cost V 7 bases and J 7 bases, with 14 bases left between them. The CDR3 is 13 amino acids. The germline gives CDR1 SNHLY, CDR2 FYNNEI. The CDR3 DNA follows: TGTGCCAGCAAAGGGAGGGTTGGGCAGCCCCAGCATTTT. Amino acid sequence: CASKGRVGQPQHF.

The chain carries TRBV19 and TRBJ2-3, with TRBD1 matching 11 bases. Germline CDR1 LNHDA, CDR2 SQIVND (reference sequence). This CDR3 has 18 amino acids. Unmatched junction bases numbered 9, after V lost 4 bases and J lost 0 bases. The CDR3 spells CASSTGQGASGSTDTQYF. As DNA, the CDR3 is TGTGCCAGTAGTACAGGACAGGGGGCCTCGGGTAGCACAGATACGCAGTATTTT.

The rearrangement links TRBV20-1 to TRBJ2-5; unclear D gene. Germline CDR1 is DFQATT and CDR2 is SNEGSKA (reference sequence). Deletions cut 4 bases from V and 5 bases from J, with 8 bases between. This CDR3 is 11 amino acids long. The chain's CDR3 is CSAMDWETQYF. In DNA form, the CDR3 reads TGCAGTGCTATGGATTGGGAGACCCAGTACTTC.

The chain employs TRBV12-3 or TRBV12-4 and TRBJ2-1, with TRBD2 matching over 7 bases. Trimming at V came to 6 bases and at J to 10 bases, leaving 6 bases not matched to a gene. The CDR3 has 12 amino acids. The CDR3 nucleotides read TGTGCCAGCAGCCCGGGACTACCGGAGCAGTTCTTC. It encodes CASSPGLPEQFF.

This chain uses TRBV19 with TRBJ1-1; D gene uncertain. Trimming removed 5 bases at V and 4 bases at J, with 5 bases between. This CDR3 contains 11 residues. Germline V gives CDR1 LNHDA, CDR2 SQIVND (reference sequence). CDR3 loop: CASSLLTEAFF. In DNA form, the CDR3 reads TGTGCCAGTAGTCTCCTCACTGAAGCTTTCTTT.

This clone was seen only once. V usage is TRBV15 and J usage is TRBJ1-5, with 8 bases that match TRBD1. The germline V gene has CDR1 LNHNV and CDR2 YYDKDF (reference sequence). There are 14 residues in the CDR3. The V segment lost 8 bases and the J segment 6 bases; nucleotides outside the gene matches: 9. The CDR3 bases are TGTGCCACCGCGCACAGGGGGATCAGTCAGCCCCAGCATTTT. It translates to CATAHRGISQPQHF.

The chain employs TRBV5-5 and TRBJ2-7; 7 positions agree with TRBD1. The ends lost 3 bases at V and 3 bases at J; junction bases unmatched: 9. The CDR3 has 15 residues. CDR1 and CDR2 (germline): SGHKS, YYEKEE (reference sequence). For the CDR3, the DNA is TGTGCCAGCAGCTCGGGACAGACTTCTGGCTACGAGCAGTACTTC. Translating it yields CASSSGQTSGYEQYF.

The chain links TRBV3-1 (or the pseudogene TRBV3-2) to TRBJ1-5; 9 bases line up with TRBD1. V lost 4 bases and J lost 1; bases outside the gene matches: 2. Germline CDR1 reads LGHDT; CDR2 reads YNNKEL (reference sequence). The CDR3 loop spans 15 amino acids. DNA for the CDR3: TGTGCCAGCAGCCGAACAGGGGGCAGCAATCAGCCCCAGCATTTT. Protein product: CASSRTGGSNQPQHF.

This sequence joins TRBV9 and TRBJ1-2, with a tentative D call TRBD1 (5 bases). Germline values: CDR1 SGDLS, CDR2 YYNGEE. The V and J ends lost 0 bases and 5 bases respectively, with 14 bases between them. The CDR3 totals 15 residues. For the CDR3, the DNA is TGTGCCAGCAGCGTAGCACCGGGGGGTACTTATGGCTACACCTTC. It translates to CASSVAPGGTYGYTF.

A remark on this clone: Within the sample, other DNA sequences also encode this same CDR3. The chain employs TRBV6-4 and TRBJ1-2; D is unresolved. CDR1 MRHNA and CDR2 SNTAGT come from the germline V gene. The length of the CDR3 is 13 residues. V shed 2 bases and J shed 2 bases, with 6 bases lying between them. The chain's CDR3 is CASSDGGNYGYTF. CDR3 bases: TGTGCCAGCAGTGACGGCGGAAACTATGGCTACACCTTC.

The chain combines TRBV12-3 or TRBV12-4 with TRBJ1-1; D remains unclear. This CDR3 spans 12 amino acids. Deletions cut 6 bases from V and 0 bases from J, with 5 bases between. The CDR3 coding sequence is TGTGCCAGCAGCTCAATGAACACTGAAGCTTTCTTT. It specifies CASSSMNTEAFF.

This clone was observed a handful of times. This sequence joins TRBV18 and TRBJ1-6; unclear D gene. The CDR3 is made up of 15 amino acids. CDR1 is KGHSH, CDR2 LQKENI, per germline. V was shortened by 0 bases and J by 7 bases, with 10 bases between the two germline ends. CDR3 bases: TGTGCCAGCTCACCACCCGGCACCAAGAATTCACCCCTCCACTTT. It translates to CASSPPGTKNSPLHF.

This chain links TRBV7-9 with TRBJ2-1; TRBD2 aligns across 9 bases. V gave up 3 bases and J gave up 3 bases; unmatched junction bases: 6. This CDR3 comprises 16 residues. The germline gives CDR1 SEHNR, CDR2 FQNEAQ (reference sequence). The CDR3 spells CASSFRRLADYNEQFF. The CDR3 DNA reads TGTGCCAGCAGCTTTAGGAGACTAGCGGACTACAATGAGCAGTTCTTC. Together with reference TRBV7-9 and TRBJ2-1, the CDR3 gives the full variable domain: DTGVSQNPRHKITKRGQNVTFRCDPISEHNRLYWYRQTLGQGPEFLTYFQNEAQLEKSRLLSDRFSAERPKGSFSTLEIQRTEQGDSAMYLCASSFRRLADYNEQFFGPGTRLTVL.

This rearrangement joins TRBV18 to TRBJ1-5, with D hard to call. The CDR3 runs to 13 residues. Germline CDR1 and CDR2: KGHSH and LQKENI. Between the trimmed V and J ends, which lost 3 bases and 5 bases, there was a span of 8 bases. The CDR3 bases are TGTGCCAGCTCACCGAATGGGGATCAGCCCCAGCATTTT. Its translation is CASSPNGDQPQHF.

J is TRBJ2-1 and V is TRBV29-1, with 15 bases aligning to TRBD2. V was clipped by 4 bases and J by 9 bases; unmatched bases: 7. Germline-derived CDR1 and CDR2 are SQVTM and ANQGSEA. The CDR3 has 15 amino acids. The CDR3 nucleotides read TGCAGCGTTGCCTCGGGACTAGCGGGAGGAGGTGAGCAGTTCTTC. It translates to CSVASGLAGGGEQFF.

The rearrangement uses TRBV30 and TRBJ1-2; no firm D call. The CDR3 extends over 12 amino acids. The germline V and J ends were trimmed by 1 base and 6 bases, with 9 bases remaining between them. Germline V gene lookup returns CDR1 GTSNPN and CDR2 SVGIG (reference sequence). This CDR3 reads CAWSAGRNGYTF. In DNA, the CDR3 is TGTGCCTGGAGTGCCGGGCGTAATGGCTACACCTTC.

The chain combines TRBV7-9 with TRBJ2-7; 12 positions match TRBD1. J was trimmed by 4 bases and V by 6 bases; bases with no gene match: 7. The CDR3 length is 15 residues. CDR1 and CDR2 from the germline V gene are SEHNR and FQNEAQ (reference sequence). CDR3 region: CASRHPGQGAYEQYF. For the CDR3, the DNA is TGTGCCAGCAGACACCCGGGACAGGGGGCATACGAGCAGTACTTC.

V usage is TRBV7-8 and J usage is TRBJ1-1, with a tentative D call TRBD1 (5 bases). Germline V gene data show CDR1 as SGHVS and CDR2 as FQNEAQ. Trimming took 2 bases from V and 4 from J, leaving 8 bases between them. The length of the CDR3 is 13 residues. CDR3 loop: CASSLQGTTEAFF. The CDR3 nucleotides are TGTGCCAGCAGCTTACAGGGTACCACTGAAGCTTTCTTT.

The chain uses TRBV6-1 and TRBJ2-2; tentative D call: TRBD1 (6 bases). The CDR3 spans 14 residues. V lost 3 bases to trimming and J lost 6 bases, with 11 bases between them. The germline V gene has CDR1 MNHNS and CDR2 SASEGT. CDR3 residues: CASSEQGPPGELFF. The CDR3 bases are TGTGCCAGCAGTGAGCAGGGGCCCCCCGGGGAGCTGTTTTTT.

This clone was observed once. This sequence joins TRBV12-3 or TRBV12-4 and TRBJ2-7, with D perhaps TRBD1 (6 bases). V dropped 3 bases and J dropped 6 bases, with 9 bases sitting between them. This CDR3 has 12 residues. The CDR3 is CASSFGGGEQYF. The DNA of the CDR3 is TGTGCCAGCAGTTTTGGGGGCGGCGAGCAGTACTTC.

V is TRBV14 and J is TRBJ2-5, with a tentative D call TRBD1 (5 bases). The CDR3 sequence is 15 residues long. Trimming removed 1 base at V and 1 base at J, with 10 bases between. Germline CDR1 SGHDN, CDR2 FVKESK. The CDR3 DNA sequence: TGTGCCAGCAGCCAAGGGACACCCACCCAAGAGACCCAGTACTTC. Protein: CASSQGTPTQETQYF.